Here is one T cell receptor beta chain with its context. The antigen is unknown. Primers: 60 Vbeta forward and 13 Jbeta reverse. Clones were read by immunoSEQ multiplex PCR, and TCRdb kept only the in-frame ones, dropping some. The sample contains over 55,000 clones, 70% of which appear only once. The data stem from a study of cytomegalovirus exposure and HLA in healthy donors. Study-wide findings and caveats: Presence/absence analysis assumed near-uniform sequencing depth across donors.

Germline V gene data show CDR1 as LNHDA and CDR2 as SQIVND (reference sequence). Deletions cut 7 bases from V and 3 bases from J, with 16 bases between. The CDR3 spans 15 residues. Sample: PBMCs. The chain recombines TRBV19 with TRBJ1-3; possible D gene TRBD1, 5 bases. The TCR comes from a woman aged 45-65 years in good health and CMV-seropositive. CDR3 nucleotides: TGTGCCAGTACCGCCCGGGGGGTCCGTGGAAACACCATATATTTT. Its translation is CASTARGVRGNTIYF.